The present TCR beta chain was sequenced within a study of blood T cell repertoires in COVID-19. Libraries were prepared by immunoSEQ multiplex PCR; TCRdb keeps only in-frame clonotypes and omits some of them. Of some 150,000 clones in the sample, about 80% were seen once. The CDR3 has 17 residues. J lost 5 bases, V lost 0 bases, and 6 bases had no gene match. Germline V lookup: CDR1 SGDLS, CDR2 YYNGEE. Sequencing input: peripheral blood. The sequence was obtained from a human donor with acute or convalescent COVID-19. The donor label of this sample is uncertain. The chain has TRBV9 and TRBJ2-6; TRBD2 matches at 9 bases. The CDR3 DNA sequence: TGTGCCAGCAGCGTAGCAGGACTAGCGTATCGGGCCAACGTCCTGACTTTC. The encoded protein is CASSVAGLAYRANVLTF.